The T cell receptor delta chain described here comes from a study of gamma-delta chains in newborns, infants, children. As for the study in general: Polyclonal expansion of innate γδ T cells after birth follows microbial exposure.

This CDR3 has 16 amino acids. In germline, CDR1 is GEAIGNYY, CDR2 EKD. With regard to this clone: Just one base apart from a much larger clone, this may be a read error.

TCRdb reanalysed the reads with CATT. In the table there are about 3,200 delta-chain clones, 50% to 55% of which are singletons. The sequence derives from a child who received the measles vaccine. The V call is TRDV2, the J call TRDJ1; TRDD3 aligns across 13 bases. Material: blood. The CDR3 region has the DNA TGTGCCTGTGACTTCCTACTGGGGGATACGAACGATGAACTCATCTTT. The encoded protein is CACDFLLGDTNDELIF.